Listed below are T cell receptor beta chains from one sample, sequenced in a study of CD8 T cells in Susac syndrome. One entry per CDR3 protein results from TCRdb running MiXCR on the immunoSEQ multiplex PCR reads. The table lists around 130,000 distinct CDR3 sequences, 96% of them singletons. Specimen: CD4+ T cells from PBMCs. The receptors derive from a human donor with Susac syndrome. Each CDR3 is given with its conserved first and last residue. The D gene is left open where the match is weak. Rows may omit the clone size; those that give it use once, few, many or a size class.

>-|TRBJ1-4|-|TRBV5-1
CASSPRTSTNEKLFF
TGCGCCAGCAGCCCTCGGACGTCAACTAATGAAAAACTGTTTTTT
>-|TRBJ1-4|-|TRBV9
CASSVGGAEEKLFF
TGTGCCAGCAGCGTAGGGGGGGCCGAAGAAAAACTGTTTTTT
>-|TRBJ2-7|-|TRBV11-1
CASSLVRTASSYEQYF
TGTGCCAGCAGCTTAGTAAGGACGGCAAGCTCCTACGAGCAGTACTTC
>-|TRBJ2-7|-|TRBV15
CATSRNGIDEQYF
TGTGCCACCAGCAGAAATGGAATAGACGAGCAGTACTTC
>-|TRBJ2-6|-|TRBV20-1
CSARVRAGQSGANVLTF
TGCAGTGCTAGAGTTCGGGCGGGGCAGTCTGGGGCCAACGTCCTGACTTTC
>-|TRBJ2-3|-|TRBV7-2
CASSLMSPGRPTDTQYF
TGTGCCAGCAGCTTAATGAGCCCGGGACGGCCCACAGATACGCAGTATTTT
>-|TRBJ2-4|-|TRBV15
CATSASRQNKNIQYF
TGTGCCACCAGCGCGTCTAGACAGAACAAAAACATTCAGTACTTC
>TRBD1|TRBJ1-1|-|TRBV4-2
CASSPEQGETEAFF
TGTGCCAGCAGCCCAGAACAGGGGGAGACTGAAGCTTTCTTT
>-|TRBJ1-1|-|TRBV4-2
CASSQDPQAGVTEAFF
TGTGCCAGCAGCCAAGATCCCCAGGCAGGGGTTACTGAAGCTTTCTTT
>-|TRBJ1-1|few|TRBV20-1
CSARDRRNTEAFF
TGCAGTGCTAGAGATCGTAGGAACACTGAAGCTTTCTTT
>-|TRBJ2-1|-|TRBV24-1
CAASSGPIYNEQFF
TGTGCCGCCTCGAGCGGGCCCATCTACAATGAGCAGTTCTTC
>-|TRBJ2-7|once|TRBV20-1
CSASTPLQAYEQYF
TGCAGTGCTAGTACACCGCTCCAGGCCTACGAGCAGTACTTC
>-|TRBJ2-1|-|TRBV2
CASAVGRNNEQFF
TGTGCCAGCGCGGTGGGAAGGAACAATGAGCAGTTCTTC
>-|TRBJ2-2|-|TRBV12-3/TRBV12-4
CASSLLHTGELFF
TGTGCCAGCAGTTTATTACATACCGGGGAGCTGTTTTTT
>TRBD2|TRBJ2-1|-|TRBV29-1
CSVGVQRGGTEQFF
TGCAGCGTTGGGGTCCAGCGCGGGGGAACTGAGCAGTTCTTC
>TRBD1|TRBJ1-5|-|TRBV20-1
CSAKTGQGQGQPQHF
TGCAGTGCTAAGACGGGACAGGGACAGGGTCAGCCCCAGCATTTT
>TRBD1|TRBJ2-1|-|TRBV28
CASSSTGVGEQFF
TGTGCCAGCAGTTCAACAGGGGTTGGTGAGCAGTTCTTC
>TRBD2|TRBJ2-3|once|TRBV28
CASSIAGGPGYTQYF
TGTGCCAGCAGCATAGCGGGAGGGCCTGGTTATACGCAGTATTTT
>TRBD1|TRBJ1-2|-|TRBV29-1
CSVGGQDYGYTF
TGCAGCGTTGGGGGACAGGACTATGGCTACACCTTC
>-|TRBJ2-1|-|TRBV5-1
CASSTGFYNEQFF
TGCGCCAGCAGCACAGGATTCTACAATGAGCAGTTCTTC
>TRBD1|TRBJ2-4|-|TRBV27
CASSLSSGGRIQYF
TGTGCCAGCAGTTTATCGTCAGGGGGACGTATTCAGTACTTC
>TRBD1|TRBJ2-7|-|TRBV12-3/TRBV12-4
CASSLAGTGSHEQYF
TGTGCCAGCAGTTTGGCCGGGACAGGGAGCCACGAGCAGTACTTC
>-|TRBJ2-3|-|TRBV20-1
CSASQAVGGTDTQYF
TGCAGTGCTAGTCAAGCAGTTGGGGGCACAGATACGCAGTATTTT
>-|TRBJ2-2|-|TRBV9
CASSVTTNTGELFF
TGTGCCAGCAGCGTAACTACGAACACCGGGGAGCTGTTTTTT
>TRBD1|TRBJ2-7|-|TRBV19
CASSGQGLNEQYF
TGTGCCAGTAGCGGACAGGGTTTGAACGAGCAGTACTTC
>TRBD1|TRBJ1-1|-|TRBV3-1
CASSQVDRATEAFF
TGTGCCAGCAGCCAAGTTGACAGGGCCACTGAAGCTTTCTTT
>TRBD1|TRBJ2-1|once|TRBV20-1
CSASDTGTGNNNEQFF
TGCAGTGCTAGCGACACCGGGACAGGGAACAATAATGAGCAGTTCTTC
>TRBD2|TRBJ2-1|-|TRBV3-1
CASSQYESGRATYNEQFF
TGTGCCAGCAGCCAATACGAAAGCGGGAGGGCCACCTACAATGAGCAGTTCTTC
>-|TRBJ2-7|-|TRBV20-1
CSLLAGKSYEQYF
TGCAGTCTCTTGGCAGGGAAGTCCTACGAGCAGTACTTC
>TRBD2|TRBJ2-5|-|TRBV20-1
CSAGGRAAETQYF
TGCAGTGCAGGCGGGAGGGCCGCGGAGACCCAGTACTTC
>TRBD2|TRBJ2-1|once|TRBV6-2/TRBV6-3
CASSYASRSSGFSSYNEQFF
TGTGCCAGCAGTTACGCCTCCCGCTCTAGCGGGTTCAGCTCCTACAATGAGCAGTTCTTC
>-|TRBJ1-1|-|TRBV7-9
CASSLGRAGRRTEAFF
TGTGCCAGCAGCTTAGGGCGCGCGGGGCGGCGGACTGAAGCTTTCTTT
>-|TRBJ1-1|-|TRBV29-1
CSVDAPEQDTEAFF
TGCAGCGTTGATGCTCCAGAACAGGACACTGAAGCTTTCTTT
>-|TRBJ2-5|once|TRBV12-3/TRBV12-4
CASSLGRKFGTQYF
TGTGCCAGCAGTTTAGGCAGGAAATTTGGGACCCAGTACTTC
>-|TRBJ2-1|-|TRBV12-3/TRBV12-4
CASSLLDRGTTEQFF
TGTGCCAGCAGTTTACTGGACAGAGGGACGACTGAGCAGTTCTTC
>TRBD2|TRBJ2-1|-|TRBV7-9
CASSSGLAGSGEQFF
TGTGCCAGCAGCTCGGGACTAGCGGGATCGGGTGAGCAGTTCTTC
>-|TRBJ2-3|-|TRBV20-1
CSARGPRDTDTQYF
TGCAGTGCTAGAGGGCCCCGAGACACAGATACGCAGTATTTT
>TRBD1|TRBJ2-7|-|TRBV14
CASSLTTGTGRNEQYF
TGTGCCAGCAGCCTCACAACCGGGACAGGGAGAAACGAGCAGTACTTC
>TRBD2|TRBJ2-1|-|TRBV5-1
CASSFGLAGRNEQFF
TGCGCCAGCAGCTTCGGACTAGCGGGACGCAATGAGCAGTTCTTC
>-|TRBJ1-5|once|TRBV20-1
CSASGTVNQPQHF
TGCAGTGCTTCTGGGACTGTCAATCAGCCCCAGCATTTT
>TRBD1|TRBJ2-7|-|TRBV4-1
CASSQDDRGDEQYF
TGCGCCAGCAGCCAAGATGACAGGGGCGACGAGCAGTACTTC
>TRBD2|TRBJ2-7|-|TRBV20-1
CSLGLAGVNEQYF
TGCAGTCTTGGACTAGCGGGAGTCAACGAGCAGTACTTC
>-|TRBJ2-1|-|TRBV6-2/TRBV6-3
CASKAGLYNEQFF
TGTGCCAGCAAGGCAGGCCTCTACAATGAGCAGTTCTTC
>TRBD1|TRBJ2-7|-|TRBV20-1
CSAKRDSSYEQYF
TGCAGTGCTAAAAGGGACAGCAGCTACGAGCAGTACTTC
>-|TRBJ2-5|-|TRBV29-1
CSVEGVGETQYF
TGCAGCGTTGAAGGAGTTGGGGAGACCCAGTACTTC
>TRBD1|TRBJ2-7|-|TRBV5-1
CASSWGQSSYEQYF
TGCGCCAGCAGCTGGGGACAGTCCTCCTACGAGCAGTACTTC
>-|TRBJ2-7|-|TRBV12-3/TRBV12-4
CASSLFRGYEQYF
TGTGCCAGCAGTTTATTCCGGGGCTACGAGCAGTACTTC
>TRBD2|TRBJ2-7|-|TRBV7-2
CASSLIAGGSYEQYF
TGTGCCAGCAGCTTAATAGCGGGAGGCTCCTACGAGCAGTACTTC
>-|TRBJ2-1|-|TRBV6-1
CASSAITGSYNEQFF
TGTGCCAGCAGTGCCATCACGGGCTCCTACAATGAGCAGTTCTTC
>-|TRBJ1-5|once|TRBV20-1
CSARDQENQPQHF
TGCAGTGCTAGAGATCAGGAAAATCAGCCCCAGCATTTT
>TRBD1|TRBJ2-1|-|TRBV4-3
CASSRRTGADEQFF
TGCGCCAGCAGCAGACGGACAGGGGCCGATGAGCAGTTCTTC
>TRBD2|TRBJ2-7|-|TRBV7-2
CASSARRTSSYEQYF
TGTGCCAGCAGCGCTCGTAGGACTAGCTCCTACGAGCAGTACTTC
>-|TRBJ2-2|-|TRBV7-7
CASSNTGELFF
TGTGCTAGCAGTAACACCGGGGAGCTGTTTTTT
>-|TRBJ1-4|-|TRBV6-5
CASSYSTGDNEKLFF
TGTGCCAGCAGTTATTCGACAGGAGACAATGAAAAACTGTTTTTT
>-|TRBJ2-5|-|TRBV7-2
CASSSIQETQYF
TGTGCCAGCAGCTCGATTCAAGAGACCCAGTACTTC